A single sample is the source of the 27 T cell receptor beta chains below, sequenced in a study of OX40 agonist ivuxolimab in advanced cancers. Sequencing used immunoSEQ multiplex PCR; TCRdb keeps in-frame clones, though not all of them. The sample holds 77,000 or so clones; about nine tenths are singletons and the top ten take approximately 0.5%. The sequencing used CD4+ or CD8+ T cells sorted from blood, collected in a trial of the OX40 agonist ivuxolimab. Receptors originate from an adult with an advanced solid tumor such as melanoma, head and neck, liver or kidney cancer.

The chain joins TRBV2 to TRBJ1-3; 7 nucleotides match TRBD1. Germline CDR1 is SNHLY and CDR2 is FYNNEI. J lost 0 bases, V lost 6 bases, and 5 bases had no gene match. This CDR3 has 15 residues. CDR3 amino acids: CASSNRGLSGNTIYF. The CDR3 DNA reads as TGTGCCAGCAGCAACAGGGGTCTCTCTGGAAACACCATATATTTT.

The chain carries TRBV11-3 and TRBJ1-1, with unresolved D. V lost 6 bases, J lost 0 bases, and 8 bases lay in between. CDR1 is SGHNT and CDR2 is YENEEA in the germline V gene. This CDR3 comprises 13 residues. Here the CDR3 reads CASRGSMNTEAFF. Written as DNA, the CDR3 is TGTGCCAGCAGAGGGTCCATGAACACTGAAGCTTTCTTT.

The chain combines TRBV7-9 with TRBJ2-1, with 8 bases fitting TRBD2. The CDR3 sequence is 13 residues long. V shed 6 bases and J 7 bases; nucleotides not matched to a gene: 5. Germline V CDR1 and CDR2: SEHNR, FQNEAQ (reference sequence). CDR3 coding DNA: TGTGCCAGCAGGGAGACTAGCGTTAATGAGCAGTTCTTC. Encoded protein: CASRETSVNEQFF.

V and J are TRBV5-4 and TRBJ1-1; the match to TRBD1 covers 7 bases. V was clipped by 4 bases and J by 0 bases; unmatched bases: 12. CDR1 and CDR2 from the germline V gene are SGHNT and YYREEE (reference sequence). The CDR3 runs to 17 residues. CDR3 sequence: CASSAGGANGMNTEAFF. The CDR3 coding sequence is TGTGCCAGCAGCGCAGGGGGGGCGAACGGGATGAACACTGAAGCTTTCTTT.

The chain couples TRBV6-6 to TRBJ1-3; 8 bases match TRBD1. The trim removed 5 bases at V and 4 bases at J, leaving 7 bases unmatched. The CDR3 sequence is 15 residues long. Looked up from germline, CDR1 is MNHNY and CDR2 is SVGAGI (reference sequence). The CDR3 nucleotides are TGTGCCAGCAGTCCTCAGGGGGCGCTCGGAAACACCATATATTTT. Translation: CASSPQGALGNTIYF.

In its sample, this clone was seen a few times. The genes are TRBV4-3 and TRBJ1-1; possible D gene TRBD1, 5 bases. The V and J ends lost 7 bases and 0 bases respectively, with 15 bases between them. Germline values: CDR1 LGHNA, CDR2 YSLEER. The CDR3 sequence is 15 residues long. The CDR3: CASTSVPGLNTEAFF. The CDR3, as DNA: TGCGCCAGCACCTCGGTCCCGGGACTGAACACTGAAGCTTTCTTT.

CDR3 loop: CASSPKPEPYTQYF. For the CDR3, the DNA is TGTGCCAGCAGCCCCAAACCGGAACCTTATACGCAGTATTTT. The chain joins TRBV11-1 to TRBJ2-3, with D hard to call. Trimming stripped 5 bases from V and 7 bases from J, with 16 bases between. This CDR3 has 14 amino acids. Germline-derived CDR1 and CDR2 are SGHAT and FQDESV (reference sequence).

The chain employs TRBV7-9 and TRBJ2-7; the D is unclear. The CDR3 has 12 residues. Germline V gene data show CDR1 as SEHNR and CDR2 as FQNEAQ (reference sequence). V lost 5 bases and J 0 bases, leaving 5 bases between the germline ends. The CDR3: CASSISSYEQYF. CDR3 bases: TGTGCCAGCAGCATTAGCTCCTACGAGCAGTACTTC.

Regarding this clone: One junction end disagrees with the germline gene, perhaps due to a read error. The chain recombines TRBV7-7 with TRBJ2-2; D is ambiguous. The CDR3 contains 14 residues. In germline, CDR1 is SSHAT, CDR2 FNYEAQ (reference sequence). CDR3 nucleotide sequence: TGTGCTAGCAGCGCCCCCTCGGGTGTCGGGGAGCTGTTTTTT. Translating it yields CASSAPSGVGELFF.

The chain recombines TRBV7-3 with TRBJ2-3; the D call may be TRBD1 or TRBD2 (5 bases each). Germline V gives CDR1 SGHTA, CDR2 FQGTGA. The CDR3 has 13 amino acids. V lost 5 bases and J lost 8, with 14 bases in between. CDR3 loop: CASSPSGTGTQYF. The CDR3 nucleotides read TGTGCCAGCAGCCCATCCGGGACGGGTACGCAGTATTTT.

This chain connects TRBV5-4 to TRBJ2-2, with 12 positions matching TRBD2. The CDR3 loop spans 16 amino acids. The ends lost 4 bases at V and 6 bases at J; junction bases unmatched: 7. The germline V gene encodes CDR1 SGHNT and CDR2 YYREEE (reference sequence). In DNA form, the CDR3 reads TGTGCCAGCAGCGAGGGGACTAGCGGGTGGCCCGGGGAGCTGTTTTTT. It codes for CASSEGTSGWPGELFF.

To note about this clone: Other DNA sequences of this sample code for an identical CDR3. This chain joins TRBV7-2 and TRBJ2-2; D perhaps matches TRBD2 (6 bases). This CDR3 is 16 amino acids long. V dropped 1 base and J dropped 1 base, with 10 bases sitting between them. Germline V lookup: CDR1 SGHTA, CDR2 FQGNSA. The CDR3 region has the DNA TGTGCCAGCAGCTTAGTTGGCGGGATGAACACCGGGGAGCTGTTTTTT. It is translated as CASSLVGGMNTGELFF.

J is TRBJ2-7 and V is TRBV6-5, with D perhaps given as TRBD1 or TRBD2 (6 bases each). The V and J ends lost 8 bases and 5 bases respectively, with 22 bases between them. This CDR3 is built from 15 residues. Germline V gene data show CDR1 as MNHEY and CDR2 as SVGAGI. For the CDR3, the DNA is TGTGCCAGCTTCCGACAAGGGGGGCTTAGGAACGAGCAGTACTTC. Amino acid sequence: CASFRQGGLRNEQYF.

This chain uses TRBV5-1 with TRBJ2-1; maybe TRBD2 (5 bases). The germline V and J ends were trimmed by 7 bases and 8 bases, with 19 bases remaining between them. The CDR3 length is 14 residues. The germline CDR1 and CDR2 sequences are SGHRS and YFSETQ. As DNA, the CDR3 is TGCGCCAGCGGGCTCCCCGAGGGCAGCGATGAGCAGTTCTTC. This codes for CASGLPEGSDEQFF.

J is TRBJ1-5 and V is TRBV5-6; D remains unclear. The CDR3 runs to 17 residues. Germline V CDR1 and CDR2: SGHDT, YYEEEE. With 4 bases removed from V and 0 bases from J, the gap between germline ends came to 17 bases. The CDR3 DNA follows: TGTGCCAGCAGCCGCCGGGCGTCCGGGTATAGCAATCAGCCCCAGCATTTT. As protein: CASSRRASGYSNQPQHF.

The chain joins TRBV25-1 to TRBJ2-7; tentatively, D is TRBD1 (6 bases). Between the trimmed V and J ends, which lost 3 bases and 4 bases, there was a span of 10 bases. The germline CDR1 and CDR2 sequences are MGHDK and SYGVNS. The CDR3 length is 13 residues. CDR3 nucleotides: TGTGCCAGCAGTGACAGGGGTTCTTACGAGCAGTACTTC. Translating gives CASSDRGSYEQYF.

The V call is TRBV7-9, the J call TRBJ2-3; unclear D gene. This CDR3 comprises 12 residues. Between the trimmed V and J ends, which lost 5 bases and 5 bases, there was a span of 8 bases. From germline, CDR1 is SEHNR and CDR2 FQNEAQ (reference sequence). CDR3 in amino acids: CASSRRLDTQYF. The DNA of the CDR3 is TGTGCCAGCAGCCGACGTCTAGATACGCAGTATTTT.

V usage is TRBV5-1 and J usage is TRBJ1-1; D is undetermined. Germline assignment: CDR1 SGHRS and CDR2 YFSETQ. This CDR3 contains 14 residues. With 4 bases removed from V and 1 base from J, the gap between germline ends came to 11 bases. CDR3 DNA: TGCGCCAGCAGCCCCCCCCGGGGGAACACTGAAGCTTTCTTT. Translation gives CASSPPRGNTEAFF.

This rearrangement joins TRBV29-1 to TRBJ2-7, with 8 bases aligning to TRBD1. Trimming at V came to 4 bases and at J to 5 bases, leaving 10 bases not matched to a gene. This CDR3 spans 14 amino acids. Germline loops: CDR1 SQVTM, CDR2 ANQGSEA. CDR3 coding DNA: TGCAGCGTTGCCTCCCAGGGGGCTATCCACGAGCAGTACTTC. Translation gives CSVASQGAIHEQYF.

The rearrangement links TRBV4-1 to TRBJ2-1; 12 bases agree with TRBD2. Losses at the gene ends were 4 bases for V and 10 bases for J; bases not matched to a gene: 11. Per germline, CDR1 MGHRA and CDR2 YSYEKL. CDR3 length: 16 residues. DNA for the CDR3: TGCGCCAGCAGCCTAGGAAAGGGGACTAGCGGGTCGGAGCAGTTCTTC. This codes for CASSLGKGTSGSEQFF.

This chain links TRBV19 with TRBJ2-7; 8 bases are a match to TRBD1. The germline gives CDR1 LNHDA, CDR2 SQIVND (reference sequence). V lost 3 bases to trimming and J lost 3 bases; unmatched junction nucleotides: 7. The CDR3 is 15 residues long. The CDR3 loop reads CASSISGQGFYEQYF. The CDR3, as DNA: TGTGCCAGTAGTATTAGTGGACAGGGCTTCTACGAGCAGTACTTC.

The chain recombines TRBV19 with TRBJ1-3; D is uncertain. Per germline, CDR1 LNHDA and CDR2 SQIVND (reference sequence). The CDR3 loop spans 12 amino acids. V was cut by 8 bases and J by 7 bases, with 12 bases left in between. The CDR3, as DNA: TGTGCCAGTCATAGAGTCCGGAACACCATATATTTT. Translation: CASHRVRNTIYF.

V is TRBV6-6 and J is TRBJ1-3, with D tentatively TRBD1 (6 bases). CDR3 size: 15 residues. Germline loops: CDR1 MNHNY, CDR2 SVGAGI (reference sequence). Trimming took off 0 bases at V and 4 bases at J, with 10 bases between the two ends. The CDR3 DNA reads TGTGCCAGCAGTTACTCTTCAGGGGTAGGAAACACCATATATTTT. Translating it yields CASSYSSGVGNTIYF.

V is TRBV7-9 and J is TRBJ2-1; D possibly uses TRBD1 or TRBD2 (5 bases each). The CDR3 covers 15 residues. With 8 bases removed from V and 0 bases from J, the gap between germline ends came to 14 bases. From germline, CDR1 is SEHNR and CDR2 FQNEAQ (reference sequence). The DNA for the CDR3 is TGTGCCAGCGCTAGAGGGCAGGGCTCCTACAATGAGCAGTTCTTC. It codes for CASARGQGSYNEQFF.

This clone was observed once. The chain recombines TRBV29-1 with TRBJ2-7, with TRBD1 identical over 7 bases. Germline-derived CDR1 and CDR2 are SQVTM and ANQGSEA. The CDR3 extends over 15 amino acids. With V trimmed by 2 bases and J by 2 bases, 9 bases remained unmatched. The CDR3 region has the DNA TGCAGCGTTGAATTGCGGACAGGAGGACCCTACGAGCAGTACTTC. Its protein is CSVELRTGGPYEQYF.

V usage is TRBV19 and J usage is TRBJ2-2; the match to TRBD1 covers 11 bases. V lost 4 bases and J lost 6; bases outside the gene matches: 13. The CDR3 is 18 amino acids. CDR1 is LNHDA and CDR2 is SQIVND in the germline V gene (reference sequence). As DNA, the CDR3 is TGTGCCAGTAGTAAAGGGACAGGGGGTTCTGTAGGGTCCGGGGAGCTGTTTTTT. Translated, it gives CASSKGTGGSVGSGELFF.

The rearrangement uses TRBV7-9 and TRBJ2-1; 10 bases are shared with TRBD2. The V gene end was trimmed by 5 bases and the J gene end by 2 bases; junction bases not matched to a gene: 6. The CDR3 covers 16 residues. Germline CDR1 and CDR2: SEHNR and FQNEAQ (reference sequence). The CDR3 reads CASSPIAGGTYNEQFF. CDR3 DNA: TGTGCCAGCAGCCCGATAGCGGGAGGCACCTACAATGAGCAGTTCTTC. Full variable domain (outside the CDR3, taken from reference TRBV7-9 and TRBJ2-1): DTGVSQNPRHKITKRGQNVTFRCDPISEHNRLYWYRQTLGQGPEFLTYFQNEAQLEKSRLLSDRFSAERPKGSFSTLEIQRTEQGDSAMYLCASSPIAGGTYNEQFFGPGTRLTVL.